A selection of T cell receptor beta chains follows, all from one sample in a study of T cells in Graves' hyperthyroidism and ophthalmopathy. TCRdb analysed the multiplex PCR reads with MiXCR anew, one entry per CDR3 protein. Here the sample spans 450,000 to 700,000 distinct CDR3 sequences, 35% to 55% being singletons. The sequencing input was peripheral blood or thyroid tissue (not recorded which). These receptors all stem from a woman aged 18-29 years with Graves' hyperthyroidism. Each CDR3 is given with its conserved first and last residue. Fields, in order: V gene, J gene, D gene, CDR3 protein. A D gene is named only where the DNA matches it firmly.

TRBV7-6,TRBJ2-5,TRBD2,CASSSTSGKYF
TRBV7-2,TRBJ2-1,TRBD2,CASSLLSGSYNEQFF
TRBV9,TRBJ1-6,.,CASSVQGWNSPLHF
TRBV7-2,TRBJ1-1,.,CASRVGEELNTEAFF
TRBV7-9,TRBJ2-7,TRBD2,CASSYSGSYEQYF
TRBV24-1,TRBJ2-7,TRBD2,CARPGLAAYEQYF
TRBV29-1,TRBJ2-6,TRBD1,CSVVPGQGANVLTF
TRBV7-8,TRBJ2-7,.,CASSITFYEQYF
TRBV24-1,TRBJ2-5,.,CATSDEWGSGTQYF
TRBV7-2,TRBJ2-5,.,CASSLVWGRHESQYF
TRBV9,TRBJ1-3,.,CASSPTTGAGNTIYF
TRBV4-2,TRBJ2-5,TRBD2,CASSNGAGEVETQYF
TRBV29-1,TRBJ2-4,.,CSVEGGGIAKNIQYF
TRBV9,TRBJ2-5,.,CASSVVGTQYF
TRBV7-9,TRBJ1-2,.,CASSLALYGYTF
TRBV10-3,TRBJ1-1,TRBD1,CAISEQGQGPNTEAFF
TRBV7-2,TRBJ1-4,TRBD1,CASSGTGTLGEKLFF
TRBV4-1,TRBJ1-2,.,CASSQGARHYGYTF
TRBV25-1,TRBJ2-7,TRBD2,CASSEPSGNSYEQYF
TRBV6-1,TRBJ1-1,.,CASSYSTLAEQGASF
TRBV7-2,TRBJ1-2,.,CASSLVPAVEIMDYGYTF
TRBV7-2,TRBJ1-1,.,CASSLLGRLDTEAFF
TRBV6-5,TRBJ1-1,.,CASSYRVANEAFF
TRBV7-2,TRBJ2-2,.,CASSLVDSVNTGELFF
TRBV7-9,TRBJ2-5,TRBD2,CASSLIAGVLETQYF
TRBV7-2,TRBJ2-5,TRBD1,CASGLQGNQPQYF
TRBV24-1,TRBJ2-7,.,CATSDNRSYEQYF
TRBV3-2,TRBJ2-7,.,CASSQDLRGKPRSCEQYF
TRBV6-1,TRBJ1-1,TRBD1,CASRPTGVRDTEAFF
TRBV5-1,TRBJ1-1,.,CASSLGPETEAFF
TRBV2,TRBJ1-1,TRBD1,CASSHDRGGTEAFF
TRBV10-3,TRBJ2-6,.,CAISASISGANVLTF
TRBV2,TRBJ2-7,TRBD1,CASEVGTGTGEAEQYF
TRBV2,TRBJ2-7,.,CASSESLSTEQYF
TRBV4-3,TRBJ1-2,TRBD1,CASSPSRQGRYGYTF
TRBV12-3/TRBV12-4,TRBJ1-1,TRBD1,CASSLTTGGGTEAFF
TRBV28,TRBJ1-5,.,CATQPVGAQHF
TRBV6-2/TRBV6-3,TRBJ1-5,.,CASRPIFAVETQHF
TRBV19,TRBJ1-1,.,CASRLRRTGNTEAFF
TRBV7-8,TRBJ2-6,TRBD2,CASSSSRTSGSYVLTF
TRBV2,.,.,CATSTGLETSYIQYF
TRBV4-2,TRBJ2-7,.,CASSHPRGHLLLPLYEQYF
TRBV13,TRBJ1-4,TRBD1,CASSRGQGIPTTATNEKLFF
TRBV6-1,TRBJ1-5,TRBD1,CASGSGGQPQHF
TRBV7-9,TRBJ1-2,TRBD1,CASSADRGGGYTF
TRBV4-3,TRBJ1-1,.,CASSQEMLGNTEAFF
TRBV9,TRBJ2-6,.,CASSVRAGANVLTF
TRBV20-1,TRBJ1-4,.,CSAHEPSTNEKLFF
TRBV7-2,TRBJ1-2,TRBD1,CASSFGQGENYYGYTF
TRBV10-2,TRBJ2-7,.,CASRDSPYEQYF